Listed below are T cell receptor beta chains from one sample, sequenced in a study of early T cells in non-severe SARS-CoV-2 infection. TCRdb re-analysed the 5' RACE reads in MiXCR, keeping a single row per CDR3 protein. The profile covers roughly 70,000 distinct CDR3 sequences, with around 12% appearing a single time and roughly 1.2% taken by the ten largest. Sample: whole blood. These TCRs come from an adult who was a healthcare worker with PCR-confirmed SARS-CoV-2 infection or an uninfected control (not recorded which). The CDR3 runs from the conserved cysteine through the conserved F or W. The D gene is left open where the match is weak.

d_gene: NA; j_gene: TRBJ1-1; v_gene: TRBV29-1; CDR3aa: CSVGGRQNEAFF
d_gene: NA; j_gene: TRBJ1-2; v_gene: TRBV3-1; CDR3aa: CASSPRVGASGYTF
d_gene: TRBD1; j_gene: TRBJ2-4; v_gene: TRBV29-1; CDR3aa: CSVRGLGSKNIQYF
d_gene: NA; j_gene: TRBJ1-1; v_gene: TRBV12-3/TRBV12-4; CDR3aa: CASGAQGMMSEAFF
d_gene: TRBD1; j_gene: TRBJ1-6; v_gene: TRBV6-6; CDR3aa: CASSYSEQDRSIPLHF
d_gene: NA; j_gene: TRBJ2-7; v_gene: TRBV6-2/TRBV6-3; CDR3aa: CASRTTSYEQYF
d_gene: NA; j_gene: TRBJ2-1; v_gene: TRBV10-1; CDR3aa: CASSESDYNEQFF
d_gene: TRBD2; j_gene: TRBJ2-5; v_gene: TRBV11-2; CDR3aa: CASRQLAGEETQYF
d_gene: NA; j_gene: TRBJ1-1; v_gene: TRBV2; CDR3aa: CASSEALGRGSDTEAFF
d_gene: TRBD2; j_gene: TRBJ2-7; v_gene: TRBV7-2; CDR3aa: CASSPSGREQYF
d_gene: TRBD2; j_gene: TRBJ2-3; v_gene: TRBV20-1; CDR3aa: CSALTGAGGPADTQYF
d_gene: TRBD2; j_gene: TRBJ2-3; v_gene: TRBV30; CDR3aa: CAWSGSGGTDTQYF
d_gene: NA; j_gene: TRBJ2-1; v_gene: TRBV5-1; CDR3aa: CASSLNRLAALYNEQFF
d_gene: NA; j_gene: TRBJ2-7; v_gene: TRBV25-1; CDR3aa: CASRSQGYEQYF
d_gene: NA; j_gene: TRBJ2-7; v_gene: TRBV12-3/TRBV12-4; CDR3aa: CASSMSPTREQYF
d_gene: NA; j_gene: TRBJ1-4; v_gene: TRBV7-8; CDR3aa: CASSFRGVRDNEKLFF
d_gene: NA; j_gene: TRBJ2-1; v_gene: TRBV29-1; CDR3aa: CSVDPSPSYNEQFF
d_gene: TRBD2; j_gene: TRBJ2-6; v_gene: TRBV11-2; CDR3aa: CASSPGLAGVSGANVLTF
d_gene: NA; j_gene: TRBJ2-7; v_gene: TRBV7-2; CDR3aa: CASSLAGREQYF
d_gene: NA; j_gene: TRBJ2-7; v_gene: TRBV20-1; CDR3aa: CSASRRSSYEQYF
d_gene: NA; j_gene: TRBJ1-6; v_gene: TRBV4-2; CDR3aa: CASSPSRWTAGNSPLHF
d_gene: NA; j_gene: TRBJ1-1; v_gene: TRBV7-6; CDR3aa: CASSLGLSKEAFF
d_gene: NA; j_gene: TRBJ1-4; v_gene: TRBV18; CDR3aa: CASSPLAGTTLTTNEKLFF
d_gene: NA; j_gene: TRBJ2-5; v_gene: TRBV24-1; CDR3aa: CATSEGRNSQETQYF
d_gene: TRBD2; j_gene: TRBJ2-1; v_gene: TRBV12-3/TRBV12-4; CDR3aa: CASSPFSGGDHNEQFF
d_gene: NA; j_gene: TRBJ2-2; v_gene: TRBV29-1; CDR3aa: CSVEVKAGELFF
d_gene: NA; j_gene: TRBJ1-4; v_gene: TRBV2; CDR3aa: CASSARGKANEKLFF
d_gene: NA; j_gene: TRBJ2-1; v_gene: TRBV6-2/TRBV6-3; CDR3aa: CASSYIGGSYNEQFF
d_gene: NA; j_gene: TRBJ2-1; v_gene: TRBV11-2; CDR3aa: CASSLDAGRFEQFF
d_gene: NA; j_gene: TRBJ1-2; v_gene: TRBV11-2; CDR3aa: CASSLDGNYGYTF
d_gene: TRBD2; j_gene: TRBJ2-7; v_gene: TRBV11-2; CDR3aa: CASSLSRLAGSYEQYF
d_gene: NA; j_gene: TRBJ1-5; v_gene: TRBV2; CDR3aa: CASSGGSNQPQHF
d_gene: NA; j_gene: TRBJ1-2; v_gene: TRBV6-2/TRBV6-3; CDR3aa: CASAQGMVYGYTF
d_gene: TRBD2; j_gene: TRBJ2-3; v_gene: TRBV27; CDR3aa: CASSRSWTSGRKDTQYF
d_gene: NA; j_gene: TRBJ2-6; v_gene: TRBV7-6; CDR3aa: CASSPRYERAGANVLTF
d_gene: NA; j_gene: TRBJ2-3; v_gene: TRBV5-6; CDR3aa: CASSTRIGSLGTQYF
d_gene: NA; j_gene: TRBJ1-2; v_gene: TRBV11-2; CDR3aa: CASSLGEGRNYYGYTF
d_gene: NA; j_gene: TRBJ2-5; v_gene: TRBV7-9; CDR3aa: CALTGTDRKYF
d_gene: NA; j_gene: TRBJ1-1; v_gene: TRBV20-1; CDR3aa: CSARAQGLSEAFF
d_gene: NA; j_gene: TRBJ2-7; v_gene: TRBV20-1; CDR3aa: CSASFSPYEQYF
d_gene: TRBD2; j_gene: TRBJ2-3; v_gene: TRBV13; CDR3aa: CASSAKGTSGADTQYF
d_gene: TRBD2; j_gene: TRBJ2-5; v_gene: TRBV27; CDR3aa: CASSFSGGGETQYF
d_gene: NA; j_gene: TRBJ2-1; v_gene: TRBV24-1; CDR3aa: CATSRGETGVSYNEQFF
d_gene: NA; j_gene: TRBJ1-1; v_gene: TRBV7-2; CDR3aa: CASSLDGMSEAFF
d_gene: NA; j_gene: TRBJ2-7; v_gene: TRBV12-3/TRBV12-4; CDR3aa: CASTKISYEQYF
d_gene: NA; j_gene: TRBJ2-5; v_gene: TRBV7-8; CDR3aa: CASSLSGRQETQYF
d_gene: NA; j_gene: TRBJ2-7; v_gene: TRBV3-1; CDR3aa: CASSQVSYSYEQYF
d_gene: NA; j_gene: TRBJ2-3; v_gene: TRBV28; CDR3aa: CASSSVASGTDTQYF
d_gene: TRBD1; j_gene: TRBJ2-7; v_gene: TRBV11-2; CDR3aa: CANSLRGQGRDEQYF
d_gene: NA; j_gene: TRBJ2-7; v_gene: TRBV20-1; CDR3aa: CSATDRPSYEQYF
d_gene: NA; j_gene: TRBJ1-1; v_gene: TRBV20-1; CDR3aa: CSARSQTGTEAFF
d_gene: NA; j_gene: TRBJ2-7; v_gene: TRBV7-9; CDR3aa: CASSSGYPYEQYF
d_gene: TRBD1; j_gene: TRBJ2-7; v_gene: TRBV18; CDR3aa: CASSADRVSYEQYF
d_gene: TRBD2; j_gene: TRBJ2-3; v_gene: TRBV12-3/TRBV12-4; CDR3aa: CASSLGLAGIFTDTQYF
d_gene: NA; j_gene: TRBJ2-7; v_gene: TRBV24-1; CDR3aa: CATSDWDGDAQYF